The 26 T cell receptor beta chains in this list originate from one sample, sequenced in a study of T cells in Graves' hyperthyroidism and ophthalmopathy. Regions amplified from RNA transcripts were the TCR beta CDR3 regions. HTBI primers were the set used in a first-round RT-PCR of the TCR CDR3. TCRdb independently ran MiXCR on the multiplex PCR reads; one entry per CDR3 protein. The sample lists hundreds of thousands of distinct CDR3 sequences; more than 12% were seen once. Sequencing used blood. The receptors come from a man in his fifties or sixties with Graves' ophthalmopathy.

This clonotype was seen repeatedly, ten times or more. V usage is TRBV5-1 and J usage is TRBJ2-7; 8 nucleotides agree with TRBD2. CDR1 is SGHRS, CDR2 YFSETQ, per germline. CDR3 size: 15 residues. Unmatched junction bases numbered 9, after V lost 3 bases and J lost 4 bases. CDR3 DNA sequence: TGCGCCAGCAGCTATGAGGGTAGCGGGACTTACGAGCAGTACTTC. Translating gives CASSYEGSGTYEQYF.

In its sample, this clonotype was seen many times. The chain couples TRBV6-5 to TRBJ2-7; D is undetermined. Per the germline V gene, CDR1 is MNHEY and CDR2 is SVGAGI. The CDR3 has 13 residues. Between the trimmed V and J ends, which lost 2 bases and 5 bases, there was a span of 10 bases. CDR3 protein: CASSYNILDEQYF. CDR3 sequence (DNA): TGTGCCAGCAGTTACAACATCCTGGACGAGCAGTACTTC.

This clonotype has at least ten counts. The genes are TRBV5-5 and TRBJ2-2; D gene uncertain. V lost 3 bases and J lost 5, with 5 bases in between. From germline, CDR1 is SGHKS and CDR2 YYEKEE (reference sequence). This CDR3 is 12 amino acids long. In nucleotides, the CDR3 is TGTGCCAGCAGCTGGGGAACCGGGGAGCTGTTTTTT. Translating gives CASSWGTGELFF.

The rearrangement joins TRBV6-1 to TRBJ1-3; D unclear. Germline V gene lookup returns CDR1 MNHNS and CDR2 SASEGT. The CDR3 length is 13 residues. V dropped 11 bases and J dropped 4 bases, with 15 bases sitting between them. The CDR3 coding sequence is TGTGCCTGCGACCCATCGAGAGGAAACACCATATATTTT. Its translation is CACDPSRGNTIYF.

This clonotype was seen many times. The chain recombines TRBV27 with TRBJ1-2; possibly TRBD1 for D (6 bases). V was clipped by 0 bases and J by 6 bases, with 17 bases between them. Germline CDR1 and CDR2: MNHEY and SMNVEV (reference sequence). The CDR3 runs 16 residues. CDR3 nucleotide sequence: TGTGCCAGCAGTTTATCACTGGGGGCGACGGGGGATGGCTACACCTTC. Protein sequence: CASSLSLGATGDGYTF.

The J gene is TRBJ2-3, the V gene TRBV28; D not resolved. The CDR3 spans 14 residues. Trimming left V 2 bases short and J 8 bases short, with 14 bases between. Per germline, CDR1 MDHEN and CDR2 SYDVKM. CDR3 DNA: TGTGCCAGCAGTTTAGTTGGCCCGCTTGGTACGCAGTATTTT. Translating gives CASSLVGPLGTQYF.

This clonotype occurred a few times. A much larger clone lies one base from this, so it may be a read error. The chain has TRBV5-1 and TRBJ2-7, with TRBD1 identical over 8 bases. The germline gives CDR1 SGHRS, CDR2 YFSETQ. The CDR3 runs 14 residues. The CDR3 here is CTSSRAGGQREQYF. CDR3 nucleotide sequence: TGCACCAGCAGTAGGGCAGGGGGCCAACGCGAGCAGTACTTC.

This clonotype has ten or more counts. The chain carries TRBV11-2 and TRBJ1-1; D not resolved. The V end lost 5 bases, the J end lost 0 bases, and 7 bases lay between the germline ends. Germline V gene sequence: CDR1 SGHAT, CDR2 FQNNGV. This CDR3 is built from 13 residues. The DNA for the CDR3 is TGTGCCAGCAGCCCCGACATGAACACTGAAGCTTTCTTT. Amino acids: CASSPDMNTEAFF. Using reference TRBV11-2 and TRBJ1-1 for the parts outside the CDR3, the full variable domain is EAGVAQSPRYKIIEKRQSVAFWCNPISGHATLYWYQQILGQGPKLLIQFQNNGVVDDSQLPKDRFSAERLKGVDSTLKIQPAKLEDSAVYLCASSPDMNTEAFFGQGTRLTVV.

The rearrangement links TRBV12-3 or TRBV12-4 to TRBJ2-1; tentatively, D is TRBD1 (5 bases). The CDR3 extends over 16 amino acids. Trimming removed 3 bases at V and 0 bases at J, with 12 bases between. The CDR3 DNA reads TGTGCCAGCAGTTTCTCGCCAGGGAACTCCTACAATGAGCAGTTCTTC. Its translation is CASSFSPGNSYNEQFF.

This clonotype came up many times. The chain recombines TRBV20-1 with TRBJ2-1; TRBD2 matches 14 bases. Unmatched junction bases numbered 5, after V lost 4 bases and J lost 6 bases. Germline CDR1 reads DFQATT; CDR2 reads SNEGSKA (reference sequence). This CDR3 comprises 15 residues. The CDR3 region is CSATGLAGDPNEQFF. CDR3 in DNA: TGCAGTGCTACGGGACTAGCGGGAGACCCCAATGAGCAGTTCTTC.

V gene TRBV6-1 combines with J gene TRBJ2-1; the D is unclear. The germline CDR1 and CDR2 sequences are MNHNS and SASEGT. CDR3 length equals 13 residues. V lost 8 bases and J 10 bases, leaving 18 bases between the germline ends. CDR3 in DNA: TGTGCCAGCGACCCGAATCGCCTTAAGGAGCAGTTCTTC. Translation: CASDPNRLKEQFF.

This clonotype has a count of ten or more. V is TRBV11-2 and J is TRBJ2-1, with D possibly being TRBD1 or TRBD2 (5 bases each). V lost 1 base and J lost 10, with 8 bases in between. The CDR3 covers 12 residues. Germline V CDR1 and CDR2: SGHAT, FQNNGV. The CDR3 region is CASSLVGPEQFF. The CDR3 nucleotides read TGTGCCAGCAGCTTAGTGGGACCCGAGCAGTTCTTC.

About this clonotype: A much more abundant neighbour one base away suggests this may be a read error. The gene calls are TRBV12-3 or TRBV12-4 and TRBJ2-1; D uncertain. V was clipped by 6 bases and J by 6 bases, with 12 bases between them. The CDR3 covers 13 residues. The CDR3 here is CASRTETANEQFF. The CDR3 region has the DNA TGTGCCAGCAGGACCGAGACGGCCAATGAGCAGTTCTTC.

This clonotype was found many times. The chain couples TRBV3-1 to TRBJ2-3; possible D gene TRBD2, 5 bases. The V gene's germline CDR1 is LGHDT and CDR2 YNNKEL (reference sequence). The CDR3 runs 14 residues. V lost 4 bases and J 0 bases, leaving 8 bases between the germline ends. DNA for the CDR3: TGTGCCAGCAGCCGTGGCGGGAGCACAGATACGCAGTATTTT. Translating it yields CASSRGGSTDTQYF.

This clonotype was recorded many times. The chain has TRBV6-5 and TRBJ1-1; maybe TRBD1 (5 bases). The germline gives CDR1 MNHEY, CDR2 SVGAGI. The ends were cut back, 0 bases at V and 0 bases at J, with 5 bases in the middle. This CDR3 has 14 residues. CDR3 coding DNA: TGTGCCAGCAGTTACTCGGACATGAACACTGAAGCTTTCTTT. Protein: CASSYSDMNTEAFF.

This clonotype was observed many times. J is TRBJ2-3 and V is TRBV5-1; 11 bases line up with TRBD1. CDR3 size: 16 residues. Per the germline V gene, CDR1 is SGHRS and CDR2 is YFSETQ. Germline trimming cut 4 bases from V and 3 bases from J; bases unmatched to any gene: 7. The CDR3 here is CASSHGQGARTDTQYF. The CDR3 bases are TGCGCCAGCAGCCATGGACAGGGGGCTAGAACAGATACGCAGTATTTT.

Ten or more counts support this clonotype. The chain employs TRBV12-3 or TRBV12-4 and TRBJ2-4; 8 bases match TRBD1. After removal of 5 bases from V and 2 bases from J, the junction contained 11 bases not matched to a gene. The CDR3 spans 17 residues. Written as DNA, the CDR3 is TGTGCCAGCAGTCCAAACGACAGGGGAATGACCAAAAACATTCAGTACTTC. Protein product: CASSPNDRGMTKNIQYF.

This clonotype was found many times. The gene calls are TRBV20-1 and TRBJ2-5; 10 bases align to TRBD2. Germline CDR1 reads DFQATT; CDR2 reads SNEGSKA (reference sequence). This CDR3 region has 19 residues. V shed 5 bases and J 2 bases; nucleotides not matched to a gene: 20. The DNA of the CDR3 is TGCAGTGCTGAACCGGGACAAAAACTAGCGGGAAAGGGGCAAGAGACCCAGTACTTC. Translated, it gives CSAEPGQKLAGKGQETQYF.

This clonotype appeared many times. The CDR3 loop reads CASSSRGRAYNEQFF. CDR3 nucleotides: TGTGCCAGCAGTTCAAGAGGGAGAGCCTACAATGAGCAGTTCTTC. J is TRBJ2-1 and V is TRBV6-2 or TRBV6-3, with D maybe TRBD2 (5 bases). This CDR3 has 15 amino acids. Per the germline V gene, CDR1 is MNHEY and CDR2 is SVGEGT. Deletions cut 4 bases from V and 2 bases from J, with 12 bases between.

This clonotype was observed a few times. J is TRBJ2-5 and V is TRBV20-1; D is perhaps TRBD1 (5 bases). With 3 bases removed from V and 2 bases from J, the gap between germline ends came to 19 bases. Germline-derived CDR1 and CDR2 are DFQATT and SNEGSKA (reference sequence). The CDR3 loop spans 16 amino acids. As DNA, the CDR3 is TGCAGTGCTAGTAACCTTAAGAGCCAGGGACAAGAGACCCAGTACTTC. Its protein is CSASNLKSQGQETQYF.

In this sample, this clonotype turned up a few times. CDR3 in amino acids: CAISVDAFF. Here the CDR3 DNA reads TGTGCCATCAGTGTCGACGCTTTCTTT. The V call is TRBV10-3, the J call TRBJ1-1; D is undetermined. With 4 bases removed from V and 11 bases from J, the gap between germline ends came to 5 bases. CDR1 is ENHRY and CDR2 is SYGVKD in the germline V gene. The CDR3 runs to 9 residues.

This clonotype occurred a few times. The V and J genes are TRBV24-1 and TRBJ2-1, with 8 bases matching TRBD2. V lost 0 bases, J lost 8 bases, and 5 bases stayed unmatched. CDR1 and CDR2 from the germline V gene are KGHDR and SFDVKD. This CDR3 has 15 amino acids. In DNA form, the CDR3 reads TGTGCCACCAGTGATTTGACGGGAGGGCCCTATGAGCAGTTCTTC. It specifies CATSDLTGGPYEQFF.

The sample holds a few counts of this clonotype. The chain links TRBV9 to TRBJ2-7; 10 bases align to TRBD2. V shed 0 bases, J shed 2 bases, and the junction held 5 bases outside the gene matches. CDR1 and CDR2 (germline): SGDLS, YYNGEE. The CDR3 runs to 16 residues. This CDR3 reads CASSVGASGSPYEQYF. The CDR3, as DNA: TGTGCCAGCAGCGTAGGTGCTAGCGGGAGCCCCTACGAGCAGTACTTC.

The V gene is TRBV6-1, the J gene TRBJ2-5; 8 nucleotides align to TRBD1. Germline CDR1 reads MNHNS; CDR2 reads SASEGT. V gave up 2 bases and J gave up 5 bases; unmatched junction bases: 7. The CDR3 consists of 15 residues. The CDR3 loop is CASSETLDRDETQYF. In DNA, the CDR3 is TGTGCCAGCAGTGAAACCTTGGACAGGGACGAGACCCAGTACTTC.

The chain recombines TRBV20-1 with TRBJ1-4; 9 nucleotides line up with TRBD1. The germline V gene encodes CDR1 DFQATT and CDR2 SNEGSKA (reference sequence). V shed 7 bases, J shed 9 bases, and the junction held 9 bases outside the gene matches. The CDR3 is 13 amino acids. The chain's CDR3 is CSVGGQGVKKLFF. CDR3 bases: TGCAGTGTTGGGGGACAGGGCGTCAAAAAACTGTTTTTT.

This clonotype has a handful of counts. The rearrangement links TRBV6-2 or TRBV6-3 to TRBJ2-5; TRBD2 matches at 12 bases. The CDR3 consists of 18 residues. Germline lookup yields CDR1 MNHEY and CDR2 SVGEGT. With V trimmed by 6 bases and J by 3 bases, 14 bases remained unmatched. Here the CDR3 reads CASRTRTGTSGRKETQYF. The CDR3 nucleotides are TGTGCCAGCAGAACTAGGACCGGGACTAGCGGGCGAAAAGAGACCCAGTACTTC.